Listed below are T cell receptor beta chains from one sample, sequenced in a study of blood T cells in healthy people across ages. In TCRdb, the 5' RACE reads were re-called with MiXCR into one record per CDR3 protein. Among about 720,000 distinct CDR3 sequences listed, about 24% were seen once. Sequencing was carried out using blood. The receptors shown here come from a man in his sixties or seventies in good health. The CDR3 runs from the conserved cysteine through the conserved F or W. Fields, in order: D gene, J gene, V gene, clone size, CDR3 DNA, CDR3 protein. The D gene is left open where the match is weak. The size field is filled for only some rows; it gives once, few, many or a size class.

TRBD1 TRBJ2-2 TRBV6-4 NA TGTGCCAGCAGTGAAAAGGGGACAGGGCTTGACACCGGGGAGCTGTTTTTT CASSEKGTGLDTGELFF
NA TRBJ2-5 TRBV3-1 NA TGTGCCAGCAGCCAAGATACGGGGGCTTCGACCCAGTACTTC CASSQDTGASTQYF
NA TRBJ2-1 TRBV4-1 NA TGCGCCAGCAGCCATCCCAGAGACAGGGAGGACTACAATGAGCAGTTCTTC CASSHPRDREDYNEQFF
NA TRBJ1-1 TRBV14 NA TGTGCCAGCAGCACTTTGGGGTTTGAAGCTTTCTTT CASSTLGFEAFF
NA TRBJ1-1 TRBV5-1 NA TGCGCCAGCAGCCTAAGCACCGAGTTGAACACTGAAGCTTTCTTT CASSLSTELNTEAFF
NA TRBJ2-3 TRBV4-3 NA TGCGCCAGCAGCCAAGATAGTAGCCAGCCGACAGATACGCAGTATTTT CASSQDSSQPTDTQYF
TRBD1 TRBJ1-1 TRBV13 NA TGTGCCAGCACCCAAGGGACAGGGAACACTGAAGCTTTCTTT CASTQGTGNTEAFF
TRBD2 TRBJ2-3 TRBV7-9 few TGTGCCAGCAGCTGGATAGCGGGAGGGAACACAGATACGCAGTATTTT CASSWIAGGNTDTQYF
TRBD2 TRBJ2-2 TRBV14 NA TGTGCCAGCAGCCAGGATTTGGCGGGAGTTAGCACCGGGGAGCTGTTTTTT CASSQDLAGVSTGELFF
NA TRBJ1-5 TRBV6-6 few TGTGCCAGCAGTTACGGACAGCCTAGCAATCAGCCCCAGCATTTT CASSYGQPSNQPQHF
NA TRBJ1-2 TRBV6-4 few TGTGCCAGCAGCGAGGACCGTTTTAACTATGGCTACACCTTC CASSEDRFNYGYTF
TRBD1 TRBJ2-1 TRBV29-1 few TGCAGCGCCGGACAGGGCGCTTACAATGAGCAGTTCTTC CSAGQGAYNEQFF
NA TRBJ2-4 TRBV12-3/TRBV12-4 NA TGTGCCAGCACCAGGGCCTCCGGGGGCTATAGCATTCAGTACTTC CASTRASGGYSIQYF